This T cell receptor beta chain derives from a study of T cell changes during pregnancy in multiple sclerosis. The V end lost 4 bases, the J end lost 3 bases, and 12 bases lay between the germline ends. There are 14 residues in the CDR3. Germline V lookup: CDR1 SGHDT, CDR2 YYEEEE. To note about this clone: Other DNA sequences in this specimen translate into the identical CDR3.

The repertoire was sequenced with immunoSEQ multiplex PCR; TCRdb's copy has only in-frame clones and lacks some. The table shows roughly 30,000 clones, with about nine tenths occurring only once. Sequenced material: CD4+ T cells from peripheral blood mononuclear cells, taken in the first trimester of pregnancy. The V gene is TRBV5-6, the J gene TRBJ2-3; unclear D gene. This receptor was identified in a female donor in good health, enrolled as a control in a pregnancy study. CDR3 sequence reads: CASSISPSTDTQYF. The DNA of the CDR3 is TGTGCCAGCAGCATTAGCCCTAGTACAGATACGCAGTATTTT.